These T cell receptor beta chains were read from a single sample in a study of PD-1 blockade in mismatch repair-deficient tumors. Assay used: immunoSEQ multiplex PCR; TCRdb lists only in-frame clones, some missing. The sample lists roughly 14,000 clones, less than 90% seen once, with under 20% in the top ten. The sample here was PBMCs, taken before pembrolizumab treatment. The receptors come from an adult with mismatch repair-deficient cancer. The CDR3 runs from the conserved cysteine through the conserved F or W. The D gene is left open where the match is weak. Where a row states a size, it is once, few, many or the class of an expanded clone; other rows omit it.

DNA	CDR3	D	size	V	J
TGTGCCAGCCTTAGGGGGAACACTGAAGCTTTCTTT	CASLRGNTEAFF	.	.	TRBV6-5	TRBJ1-1
TGTGCCAGTAGTATGACAGGGACGACAGATACGCAGTATTTT	CASSMTGTTDTQYF	TRBD1	.	TRBV19	TRBJ2-3
TGCGCCAGCAGCCAAGATTGGGGGGGGGCGCCCGACTATGGCTACACCTTC	CASSQDWGGAPDYGYTF	.	.	TRBV4-1	TRBJ1-2
TGTGCCAGTAGTCTACAGGGCCCCCAGCCCCAGCATTTT	CASSLQGPQPQHF	.	few	TRBV19	TRBJ1-5
TGTGCCAGCAGCCCCAGGTTGGCCGGGGAGCTGTTTTTT	CASSPRLAGELFF	.	.	TRBV11-3	TRBJ2-2
TGCGCCAGCAGACCTAATCCTTATAGCAATCAGCCCCAGCATTTT	CASRPNPYSNQPQHF	.	few	TRBV5-1	TRBJ1-5
TGCGCCAGCAGCCAAGTGTTACTAGCGGGAGGAAGCTCCTACAATGAGCAGTTCTTC	CASSQVLLAGGSSYNEQFF	TRBD2	.	TRBV4-1	TRBJ2-1
TGTGCCAGCAGCCCTCAATGGGGGTCTTGGACTGAAGCTTTCTTT	CASSPQWGSWTEAFF	.	.	TRBV14	TRBJ1-1
TGTGCCAGCAGCGCCCCCATCCCGACCGGGAGGGCCTACGAGCAGTACTTC	CASSAPIPTGRAYEQYF	.	.	TRBV21-1	TRBJ2-7
TGTGCCAGCAGTCGCGACATACCTACCGGGGAGCTGTTTTTT	CASSRDIPTGELFF	.	once	TRBV6-5	TRBJ2-2
TGCGCCAGCGGCTTGGGGACAGGGGGACCCTACGAGCAGTACTTC	CASGLGTGGPYEQYF	TRBD1	.	TRBV5-1	TRBJ2-7
TGTGCCAGCAGCAAACGTACGGGGTACAATCAGCCCCAGCATTTT	CASSKRTGYNQPQHF	.	.	TRBV7-2	TRBJ1-5
TGTGCCAGCAGTGCCCGGGACGGCCCGGTCGAGCAGTACTTC	CASSARDGPVEQYF	.	.	TRBV27	TRBJ2-7
TGTGCCAGCATCGAGTCGGGAAGCGGTGGCTACACCTTC	CASIESGSGGYTF	.	.	TRBV6-5	TRBJ1-2
TGCAGTGCTAGGCGGGAGACCCAGTACTTC	CSARRETQYF	.	.	TRBV20-1	TRBJ2-5
TGTGCCAGCAGCTCTGGGGGTTACGAGCAGTACTTC	CASSSGGYEQYF	.	.	TRBV11-2	TRBJ2-7
TGCGCCAGCAGCCTAACAGAGGATCAGCCCCAGCATTTT	CASSLTEDQPQHF	.	.	TRBV4-1	TRBJ1-5
TGTGCCAGCAGCTCTAGCTCTGGGGCCAACGTCCTGACTTTC	CASSSSSGANVLTF	.	.	TRBV7-9	TRBJ2-6
TGTGCCAGCAGCTCGGCGAGCGCCGGGGCCTACGAGCAGTACTTC	CASSSASAGAYEQYF	.	.	TRBV5-6	TRBJ2-7
TGTGCCTGGGCCGGGACTTCAAGGGATACGCAGTATTTT	CAWAGTSRDTQYF	.	once	TRBV30	TRBJ2-3
TGTGCCTGGAGTTCAACAGGGTGGTCATCCGATACGCAGTATTTT	CAWSSTGWSSDTQYF	.	.	TRBV30	TRBJ2-3
TGTGCCAGCAGTTCCAACTCGGAGGGTCAGCCCCAGCATTTT	CASSSNSEGQPQHF	.	.	TRBV5-5	TRBJ1-5
TGTGCCAGCAGCTTAGGACTATCTGCCGGACTTGAGCAGTTCTTC	CASSLGLSAGLEQFF	.	.	TRBV7-2	TRBJ2-1
TGTGCCAGCAGTCGGACAGGGGGTAACTATGGCTACACCTTC	CASSRTGGNYGYTF	TRBD1	few	TRBV28	TRBJ1-2
TGTGCCAGCAGCGTAGGTACAGTGGCAGATACGCAGTATTTT	CASSVGTVADTQYF	.	.	TRBV9	TRBJ2-3
TGTGCCAGCAGTTCTCTCACTAGCGGGGGAGCCTACGAGCAGTACTTC	CASSSLTSGGAYEQYF	TRBD2	.	TRBV27	TRBJ2-7
TGTGCCAGCAGCTTGGAAGGGCGGGGATCGAACACTGAAGCTTTCTTT	CASSLEGRGSNTEAFF	.	once	TRBV11-3	TRBJ1-1
TGTGCCAGTAGTATAGGCGGCGGGACAAGCTCCTACGAGCAGTACTTC	CASSIGGGTSSYEQYF	.	.	TRBV19	TRBJ2-7